This T cell receptor beta chain comes out of a study of human CD8 memory T cell subsets. This CDR3 spans 17 amino acids. Germline V lookup: CDR1 SGHAT, CDR2 FQNNGV. Among CD8+ T cells, TPEX were CCR7+ PD-1+ TIGIT+ early memory cells with exhausted-like traits. Healthy donors' buffy coats yielded the PBMC. Extraction of RNA, which was performed with an RNeasy Mini Kit, drew on duplicate vials of fewer than 180,000 sorted CD8+ T cells per subset. Findings and limits, study-wide: The authors found that stem-like memory and precursor exhausted T cell repertoires overlapped minimally.

Investigators built TCR beta libraries using UMI-labeled 5' RACE. After re-calling the 5' RACE reads, TCRdb lists one entry per CDR3 protein, DNA absent. The listing records roughly 10,000 distinct CDR3 sequences. Worth noting for this clonotype: Its cognate antigen is unknown.

The specimen sequenced was CD8+ T cells from PBMCs. This TCR derives from a human donor in good health. The chain couples TRBV11-2 to TRBJ2-4; TCRdb reports TRBD2, a call that lacks DNA to check it against. The CDR3 spells CASSLSERALAKNIQYF.